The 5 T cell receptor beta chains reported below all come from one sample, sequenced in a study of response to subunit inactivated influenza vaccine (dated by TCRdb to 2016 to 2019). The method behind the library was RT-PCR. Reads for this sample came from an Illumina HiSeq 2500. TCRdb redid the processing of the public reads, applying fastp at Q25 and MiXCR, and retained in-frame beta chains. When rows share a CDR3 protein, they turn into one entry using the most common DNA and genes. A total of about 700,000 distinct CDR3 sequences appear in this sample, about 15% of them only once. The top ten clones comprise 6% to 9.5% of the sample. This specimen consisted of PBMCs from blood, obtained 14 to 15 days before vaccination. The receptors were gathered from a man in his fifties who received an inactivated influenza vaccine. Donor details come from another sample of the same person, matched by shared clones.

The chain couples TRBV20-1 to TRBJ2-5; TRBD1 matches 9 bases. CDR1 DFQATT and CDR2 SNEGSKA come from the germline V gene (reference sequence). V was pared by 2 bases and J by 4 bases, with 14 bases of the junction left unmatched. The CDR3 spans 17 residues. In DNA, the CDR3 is TGCAGTGCTAGACCTCCCCCGGGACAGGGAGAAAGAGAGACCCAGTACTTC. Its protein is CSARPPPGQGERETQYF.

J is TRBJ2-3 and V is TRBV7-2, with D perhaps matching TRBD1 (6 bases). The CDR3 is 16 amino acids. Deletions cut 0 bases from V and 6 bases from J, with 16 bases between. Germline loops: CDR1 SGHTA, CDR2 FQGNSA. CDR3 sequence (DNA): TGTGCCAGCAGCTTAGCGCTGGGGGCAGCAGCGGATACGCAGTATTTT. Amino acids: CASSLALGAAADTQYF.

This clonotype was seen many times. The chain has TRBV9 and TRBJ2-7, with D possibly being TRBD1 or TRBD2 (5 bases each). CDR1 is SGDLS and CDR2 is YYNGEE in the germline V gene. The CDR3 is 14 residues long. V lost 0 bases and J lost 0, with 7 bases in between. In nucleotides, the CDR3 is TGTGCCAGCAGCGTAGGGGGGATCTCCTACGAGCAGTACTTC. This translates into CASSVGGISYEQYF.

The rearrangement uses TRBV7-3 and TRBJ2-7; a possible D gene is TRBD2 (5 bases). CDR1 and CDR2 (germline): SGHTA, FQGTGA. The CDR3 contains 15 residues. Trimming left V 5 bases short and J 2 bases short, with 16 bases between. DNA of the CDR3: TGTGCCAGCAGCCCCGAAGGGAGTCTACCCTACGAGCAGTACTTC. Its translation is CASSPEGSLPYEQYF. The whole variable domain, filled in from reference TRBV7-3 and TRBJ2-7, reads GAGVSQTPSNKVTEKGKYVELRCDPISGHTALYWYRQSLGQGPEFLIYFQGTGAADDSGLPNDRFFAVRPEGSVSTLKIQRTERGDSAVYLCASSPEGSLPYEQYFGPGTRLTVT.

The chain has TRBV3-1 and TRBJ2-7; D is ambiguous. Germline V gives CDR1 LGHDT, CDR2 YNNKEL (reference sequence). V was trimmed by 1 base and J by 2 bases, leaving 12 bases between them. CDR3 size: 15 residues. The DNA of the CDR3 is TGTGCCAGCAGCCAAGTGTTGCGGCGAACCTACGAGCAGTACTTC. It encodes CASSQVLRRTYEQYF.